The clone carrying this T cell receptor (beta chain) was seen a few times. V was trimmed by 1 base and J by 1 base, leaving 9 bases between them. The germline V gene has CDR1 SGHAT and CDR2 FQNNGV. The CDR3 has 15 residues. Here immunoSEQ multiplex PCR was the method, and the copy in TCRdb shows in-frame clones only, minus some. This table has tens of thousands of clones, 85% to 90% appearing once. This sample was included in a study of blood T cell repertoires in COVID-19. V is TRBV11-2 and J is TRBJ2-3; no firm D call. Material for sequencing was peripheral blood. The sequence was obtained from a woman in her seventies with acute or convalescent COVID-19. The DNA of the CDR3 is TGTGCCAGCAGCTTAGGTACTCCCGGCACAGATACGCAGTATTTT. Translated: CASSLGTPGTDTQYF. The variable domain in full, with the rest retrieved from reference TRBV11-2 and TRBJ2-3, is EAGVAQSPRYKIIEKRQSVAFWCNPISGHATLYWYQQILGQGPKLLIQFQNNGVVDDSQLPKDRFSAERLKGVDSTLKIQPAKLEDSAVYLCASSLGTPGTDTQYFGPGTRLTVL.